The clone carrying this T cell receptor (beta chain) was detected ten times or more. Its antigen is unknown. The sample is drawn from a study of T cells in Graves' hyperthyroidism and ophthalmopathy. Broader study findings: Onset of ophthalmopathy came a median roughly 6.9 months after the model predicted it. Classification by a 13 V-J model distinguished ophthalmopathy from stable hyperthyroidism. Most thyroid clonotypes with frequency above 0.001 were detected in blood.

V was clipped by 0 bases and J by 3 bases, with 5 bases between them. CDR3 length: 13 amino acids. Germline CDR1 reads MNHEY; CDR2 reads SVGAGI. Amplification of TCR beta CDR3 regions used RNA as the template. Researchers ran a first-round RT-PCR on the TCR CDR3 using the HTBI primer set. One entry per CDR3 protein, called by TCRdb with MiXCR from the multiplex PCR reads. The data show a few hundred thousand distinct CDR3 sequences, roughly 20% seen once. Exclusion followed for patients with uncontrolled infection, other autoimmune disease, pregnancy or lactation. This TCR was sampled from a young man with Graves' hyperthyroidism. Source material: blood. The rearrangement uses TRBV6-5 and TRBJ1-2; no clear D. Here the CDR3 DNA reads TGTGCCAGCAGTTACTCCATAGACTATGGCTACACCTTC. Its translation: CASSYSIDYGYTF.